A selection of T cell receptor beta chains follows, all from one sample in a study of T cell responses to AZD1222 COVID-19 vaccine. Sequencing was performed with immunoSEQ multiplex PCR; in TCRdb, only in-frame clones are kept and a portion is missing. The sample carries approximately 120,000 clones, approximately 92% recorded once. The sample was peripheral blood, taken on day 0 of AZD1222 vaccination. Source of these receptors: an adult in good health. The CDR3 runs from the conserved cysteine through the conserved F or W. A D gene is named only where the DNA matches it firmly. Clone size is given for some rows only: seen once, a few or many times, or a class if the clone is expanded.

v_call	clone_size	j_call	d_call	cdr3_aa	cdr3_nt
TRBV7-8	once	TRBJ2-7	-	CASAVTETLYEQYF	TGTGCCAGCGCGGTGACAGAGACCTTATACGAGCAGTACTTC
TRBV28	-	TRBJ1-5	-	CASSGGRGYQPQHF	TGTGCCAGCAGCGGGGGGAGGGGGTACCAGCCCCAGCATTTT
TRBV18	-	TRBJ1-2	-	CASSLAQGINYGYTF	TGTGCCAGCTCACTAGCCCAGGGGATCAACTATGGCTACACCTTC
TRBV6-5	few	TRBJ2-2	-	CASTLRDGSTGELFF	TGTGCCAGCACCCTAAGGGACGGGAGCACCGGGGAGCTGTTTTTT
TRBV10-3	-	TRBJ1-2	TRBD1	CAISEQGQGVDGYTF	TGTGCCATCAGTGAGCAGGGACAGGGAGTAGATGGCTACACCTTC
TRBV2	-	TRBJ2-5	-	CASSDGGADETQYF	TGTGCCAGCAGTGATGGGGGGGCAGATGAGACCCAGTACTTC
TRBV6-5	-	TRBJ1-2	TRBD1	CASTGQGYGYTF	TGTGCCAGCACCGGACAGGGCTATGGCTACACCTTC
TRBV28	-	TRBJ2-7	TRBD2	CASSLTVAWGLAESYEQYF	TGTGCCAGCAGTTTAACAGTAGCGTGGGGACTAGCGGAGTCCTACGAGCAGTACTTC
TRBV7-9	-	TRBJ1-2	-	CASSSLRGQGNGYTF	TGTGCCAGCAGCTCCCTCCGGGGGCAGGGCAATGGCTACACCTTC
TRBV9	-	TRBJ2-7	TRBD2	CASSVGATLAGVPYEQYF	TGTGCCAGCAGCGTAGGTGCAACTTTAGCGGGAGTCCCCTACGAGCAGTACTTC
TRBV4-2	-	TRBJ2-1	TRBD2	CASSHFGGSSYNEQFF	TGTGCCAGCAGCCATTTCGGGGGGAGCTCCTACAATGAGCAGTTCTTC
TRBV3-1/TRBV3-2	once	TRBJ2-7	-	CASSHRARAAYEQYF	TGTGCCAGCAGCCATAGGGCCAGGGCGGCCTACGAGCAGTACTTC
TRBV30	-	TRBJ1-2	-	CAWSPGGGYYGYTF	TGTGCCTGGAGCCCTGGGGGGGGCTACTATGGCTACACCTTC
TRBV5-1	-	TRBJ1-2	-	CASSTRTAVGGYTF	TGCGCCAGCAGCACGAGGACGGCAGTCGGGGGCTACACCTTC
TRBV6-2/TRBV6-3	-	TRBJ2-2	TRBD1	CASSKFQGDTGELFF	TGTGCCAGCAGTAAGTTCCAGGGGGACACCGGGGAGCTGTTTTTT
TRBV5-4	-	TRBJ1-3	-	CASSLFSGNTIYF	TGTGCCAGCAGCTTGTTCTCTGGAAACACCATATATTTT
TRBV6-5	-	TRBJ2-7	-	CASAPAVNEQYF	TGTGCCTCCGCACCCGCGGTCAACGAGCAGTACTTC
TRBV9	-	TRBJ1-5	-	CASSVGFSNQPQHF	TGTGCCAGCAGCGTAGGATTTAGCAATCAGCCCCAGCATTTT
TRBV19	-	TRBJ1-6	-	CASSVAEVYNSPLHF	TGTGCCAGTAGTGTGGCGGAAGTTTATAATTCACCCCTCCACTTT
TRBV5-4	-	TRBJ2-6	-	CASSLAGSGANVLTF	TGTGCCAGCAGCTTGGCCGGCTCTGGGGCCAACGTCCTGACTTTC
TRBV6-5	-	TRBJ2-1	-	CASSYGLGNEQFF	TGTGCCAGCAGTTACGGCCTGGGGAATGAGCAGTTCTTC
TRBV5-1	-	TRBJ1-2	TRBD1	CASSLETKQGTARGLYGYTF	TGCGCCAGCAGCTTGGAGACGAAACAGGGGACAGCTCGTGGCCTTTATGGCTACACCTTC
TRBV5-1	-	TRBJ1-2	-	CASARGENYGYTF	TGCGCCAGCGCTAGGGGGGAAAACTATGGCTACACCTTC
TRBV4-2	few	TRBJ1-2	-	CASSLGGRGYTF	TGTGCCAGCAGCTTAGGGGGGCGTGGCTACACCTTC
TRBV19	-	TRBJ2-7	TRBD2	CASSIAGSGAYEQYF	TGTGCCAGTAGTATCGCCGGTAGCGGGGCCTACGAGCAGTACTTC
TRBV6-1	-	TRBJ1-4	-	CASSERYRQAGEKLFF	TGTGCCAGCAGTGAAAGGTATAGACAGGCCGGGGAAAAACTGTTTTTT
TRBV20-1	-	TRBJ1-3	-	CSASRGGHGNTIYF	TGCAGTGCTAGTCGCGGGGGGCATGGTAACACCATATATTTT
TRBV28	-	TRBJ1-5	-	CASSSRGRPQHF	TGTGCCAGCAGTTCCCGGGGTCGGCCCCAGCATTTT
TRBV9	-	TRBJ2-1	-	CASSAGEYNEQFF	TGTGCCAGCAGCGCCGGTGAATACAATGAGCAGTTCTTC
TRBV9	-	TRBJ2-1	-	CASSQDFIYQFF	TGTGCCAGCAGCCAGGATTTCATCTACCAGTTCTTC
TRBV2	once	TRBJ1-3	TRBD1	CASKLQGPGNTIYF	TGTGCCAGCAAGTTACAGGGGCCTGGAAACACCATATATTTT
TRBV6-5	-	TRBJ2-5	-	CASSYSGGRGETQYF	TGTGCCAGCAGTTACTCGGGGGGGCGCGGGGAGACCCAGTACTTC
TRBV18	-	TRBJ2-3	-	CASSQGGTDTQYF	TGTGCCAGCTCACAGGGTGGCACAGATACGCAGTATTTT